This is a list of T cell receptor beta chains from one sample in a study of response to subunit inactivated influenza vaccine. TCRdb ran MiXCR on the RT-PCR reads and lists one entry per CDR3 protein. The sample includes around 580,000 distinct CDR3 sequences, less than 15% of them seen just once. The input for sequencing was PBMCs from blood, taken approximately 13 days after vaccination. Receptor source: a man between 45 and 60 years old who received an inactivated influenza vaccine. Each CDR3 is given with its conserved first and last residue. Fields, in order: D gene, J gene, V gene, clone size, CDR3 DNA, CDR3 protein. D genes are given only for firm matches. Clone size appears in some rows only: once, few, many, or a class for an expanded clone.

d_gene: TRBD1; j_gene: TRBJ1-5; v_gene: TRBV12-3/TRBV12-4; abundance: many; CDR3nt: TGTGCCAGCAGTTTATCAGGACAGGGAGGTCAGCCCCAGCATTTT; CDR3aa: CASSLSGQGGQPQHF
d_gene: -; j_gene: TRBJ2-7; v_gene: TRBV7-2; abundance: few; CDR3nt: TGTGCCAGCAGCTTAGCAAGGGCGCAGGGCTACGAGCAGTACTTC; CDR3aa: CASSLARAQGYEQYF
d_gene: -; j_gene: TRBJ1-4; v_gene: TRBV7-2; abundance: -; CDR3nt: TGTGCCAGCAGCTTTTTTGGCGAGGAAAAACTGTTTTTT; CDR3aa: CASSFFGEEKLFF
d_gene: -; j_gene: TRBJ2-3; v_gene: TRBV19; abundance: many; CDR3nt: TGTGCCAGTAGGGCCCTGAACGGGCGCACAGATACGCAGTATTTT; CDR3aa: CASRALNGRTDTQYF
d_gene: TRBD1; j_gene: TRBJ2-7; v_gene: TRBV12-3/TRBV12-4; abundance: many; CDR3nt: TGTGCCAGCAGGGACAGGGGAATATACGAGCAGTACTTC; CDR3aa: CASRDRGIYEQYF
d_gene: -; j_gene: TRBJ2-3; v_gene: TRBV5-6; abundance: few; CDR3nt: TGTGCCAGCAGCTTGATATGGGACACAGATACGCAGTATTTT; CDR3aa: CASSLIWDTDTQYF
d_gene: -; j_gene: TRBJ2-2; v_gene: TRBV11-2; abundance: many; CDR3nt: TGTGCCAGCAGCATAGGACAGGGGGAGCTGTTTTTT; CDR3aa: CASSIGQGELFF
d_gene: -; j_gene: TRBJ2-7; v_gene: TRBV20-1; abundance: -; CDR3nt: TGCAGTGCTAATGGGGACATTAGCTCCTACGAGCAGTACTTC; CDR3aa: CSANGDISSYEQYF
d_gene: -; j_gene: TRBJ1-2; v_gene: TRBV29-1; abundance: few; CDR3nt: TGCAGCGTTGAAGATCCCTTTCAAACGGACACCGCTTTTGGCTACACCTTC; CDR3aa: CSVEDPFQTDTAFGYTF
d_gene: -; j_gene: TRBJ2-7; v_gene: TRBV10-3; abundance: -; CDR3nt: TGTGCCATCAGCGGCCCTCGGTGGGAGCAGTACTTC; CDR3aa: CAISGPRWEQYF